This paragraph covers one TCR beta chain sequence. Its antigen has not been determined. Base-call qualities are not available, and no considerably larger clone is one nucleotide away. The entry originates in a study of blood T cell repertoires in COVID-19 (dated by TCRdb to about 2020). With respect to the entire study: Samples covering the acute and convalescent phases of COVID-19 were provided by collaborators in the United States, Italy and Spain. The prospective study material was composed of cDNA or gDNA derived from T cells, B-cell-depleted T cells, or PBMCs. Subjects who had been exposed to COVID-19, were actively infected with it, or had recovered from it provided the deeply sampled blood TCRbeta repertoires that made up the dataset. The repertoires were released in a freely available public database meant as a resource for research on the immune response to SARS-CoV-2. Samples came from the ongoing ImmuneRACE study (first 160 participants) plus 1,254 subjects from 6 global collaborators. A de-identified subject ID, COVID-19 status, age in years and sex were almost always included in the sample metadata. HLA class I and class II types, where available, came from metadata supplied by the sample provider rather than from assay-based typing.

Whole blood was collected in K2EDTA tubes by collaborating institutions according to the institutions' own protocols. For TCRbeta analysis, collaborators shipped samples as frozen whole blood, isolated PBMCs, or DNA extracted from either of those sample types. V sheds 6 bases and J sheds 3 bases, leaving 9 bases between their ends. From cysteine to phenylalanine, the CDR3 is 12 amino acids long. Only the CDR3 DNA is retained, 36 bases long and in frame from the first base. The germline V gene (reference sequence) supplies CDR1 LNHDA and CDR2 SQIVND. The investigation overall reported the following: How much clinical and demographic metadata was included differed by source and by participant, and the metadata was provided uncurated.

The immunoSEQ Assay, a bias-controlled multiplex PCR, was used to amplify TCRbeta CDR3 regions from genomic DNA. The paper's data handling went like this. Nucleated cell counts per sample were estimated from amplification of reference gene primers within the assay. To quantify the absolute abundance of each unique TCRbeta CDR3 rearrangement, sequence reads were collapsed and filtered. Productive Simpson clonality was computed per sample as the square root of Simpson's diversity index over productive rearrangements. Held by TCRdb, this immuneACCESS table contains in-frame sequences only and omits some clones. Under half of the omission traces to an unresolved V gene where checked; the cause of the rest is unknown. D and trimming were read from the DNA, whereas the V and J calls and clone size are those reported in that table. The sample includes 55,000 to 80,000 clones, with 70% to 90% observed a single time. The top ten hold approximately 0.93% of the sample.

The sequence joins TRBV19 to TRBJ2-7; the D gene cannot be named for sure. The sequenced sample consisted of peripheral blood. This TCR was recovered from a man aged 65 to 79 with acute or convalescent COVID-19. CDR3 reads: CASSMAFYEQYF. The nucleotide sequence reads TGTGCCAGTAGCATGGCCTTCTACGAGCAGTACTTC.